The entry that follows covers one T cell receptor (beta chain) sequence. The antigen remains unidentified. Isolated RNA was reverse transcribed in full, so expressed TCRB transcripts were sequenced. Naive, central memory and regulatory T cell samples averaged around 3.9 million reads. TCRdb's copy holds only in-frame clones and misses some; the assay was immunoSEQ multiplex PCR. The sample includes around 690,000 clones, around 11% seen only once; the top ten take around 0.12%. Markers CD45RO/CCR7/CD25/CD127/CD95/CD27 served to sort CD4+ naive, central memory, regulatory and stem cell-like memory cells. The CDR3 covers 14 residues. Trimming removed 1 base from V and 4 bases from J, with 8 bases in between. Germline loops: CDR1 SEHNR, CDR2 FQNEAQ (reference sequence). This sample is part of a study of beta chain features in type 1 diabetes. Study findings and constraints: All four CD4+ subsets from Type 1 diabetes patients carried moderately but significantly shorter TCRB CDR3s. Sequencing the cDNA could make cells with high TCR expression show up more than they should. Naive, central memory and Treg TCRB repertoires appeared more alike in patients than in healthy donors.

The sample comprised naive CD4+ T cells from blood. The chain combines TRBV7-9 with TRBJ1-5, with D possibly TRBD1 on 5 matching bases. This clonotype was sampled from a man aged 30-40 years with type 1 diabetes. CDR3 sequence (DNA): TGTGCCAGCAGCTTAGGAGGGGAAAATCAGCCCCAGCATTTT. Protein: CASSLGGENQPQHF.